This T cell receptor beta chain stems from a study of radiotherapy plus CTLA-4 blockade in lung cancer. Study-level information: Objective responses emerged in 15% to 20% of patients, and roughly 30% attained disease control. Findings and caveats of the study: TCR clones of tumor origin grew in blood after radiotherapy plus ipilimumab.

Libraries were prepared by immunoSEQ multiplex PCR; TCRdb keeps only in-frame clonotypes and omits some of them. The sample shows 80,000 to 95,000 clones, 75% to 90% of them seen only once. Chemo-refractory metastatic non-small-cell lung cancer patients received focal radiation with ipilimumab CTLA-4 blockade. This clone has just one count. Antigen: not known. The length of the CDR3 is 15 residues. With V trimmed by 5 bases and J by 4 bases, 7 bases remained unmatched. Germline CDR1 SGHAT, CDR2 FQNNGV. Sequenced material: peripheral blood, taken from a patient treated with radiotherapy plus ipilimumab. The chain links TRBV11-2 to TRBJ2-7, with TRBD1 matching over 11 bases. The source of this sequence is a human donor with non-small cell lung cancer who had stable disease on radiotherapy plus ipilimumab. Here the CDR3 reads CASSVGQGASYEQYF. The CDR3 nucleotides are TGTGCCAGCAGCGTCGGACAGGGGGCATCGTACGAGCAGTACTTC.